This T cell receptor beta chain was retrieved from a study of T cells in women clearing cervical HPV infection. On the study more broadly: Donors had HPV16-related CIN3 or worse; 2 had invasive cancer. With HLA typing for only a few women, HLA confounding remains possible.

Profiled with immunoSEQ multiplex PCR; TCRdb holds only in-frame clones, not every one. The sample holds under 45,000 clones. HPV was found by MY09/MY11 PCR and dot-blot genotyping. Input material: blood buffy coat. The source of this sequence is a woman aged 18-69 years with a cervical HPV16 infection that either progressed to CIN3+ or cleared (not recorded which).

The DNA read from the CDR3 is TGCAGTGCTAGGGGGCCCGGGAGGGGTGAAAAG. Residues: CSARGPGRGEK. The full CDR3 protein reads CSARGPGRGEKLFF. The genes are TRBV20-1 and TRBJ2-2, with 8 positions matching TRBD2. The CDR3 is cut off 3 residues early in the read; its end comes from the germline J gene. Per the germline V gene, CDR1 is DFQATT and CDR2 is SNEGSKA (reference sequence). The CDR3 length is 14 residues.